Listed below are T cell receptor beta chains from one sample, sequenced in a study of cytomegalovirus exposure and HLA in healthy donors. TCRdb's copy holds only in-frame clones and misses some; the assay was immunoSEQ multiplex PCR. The sample consists of tens of thousands of clones, about two thirds of them appearing once. The sample comprised PBMCs. These receptors all stem from a woman in her forties or fifties in good health and CMV-seropositive. CDR3s include the opening cysteine and the closing phenylalanine or tryptophan. The D gene is left open where the match is weak. Rows give clone size only sometimes, using once, few, many, or a class for an expanded clone.

TRBV5-5	TRBJ1-5	-	-	TGTGCCAGCAGCTTGGCAGGCGACGCTCACCCTCAGCCCCAGCATTTT	CASSLAGDAHPQPQHF
TRBV16	TRBJ2-7	-	few	TGTGCCAGCAGCCAACGACAGATCCGGTACGAGCAGTACTTC	CASSQRQIRYEQYF
TRBV11-2	TRBJ2-1	TRBD2	-	TGTGCCAGCAGCTTAACGGCTAGCGGGGGGAACAATGAGCAGTTCTTC	CASSLTASGGNNEQFF
TRBV2	TRBJ2-1	TRBD2	-	TGTGCCAGCAGCCTAAAGGTAGCGGGGGGGTACAATGAGCAGTTCTTC	CASSLKVAGGYNEQFF
TRBV18	TRBJ1-5	TRBD1	-	TGTGCCAGCTCACTTTATCAGACAGGGGGCTATGGGCAAGGCAATCAGCCCCAGCATTTT	CASSLYQTGGYGQGNQPQHF
TRBV9	TRBJ2-3	-	-	TGTGCCAGCAGCGTGGGCACGGGGGCAGATACGCAGTATTTT	CASSVGTGADTQYF
TRBV10-3	TRBJ1-5	-	once	TGTGCCATCAGAGGTACAGGATTGCAGCCCCAGCATTTT	CAIRGTGLQPQHF
TRBV15	TRBJ2-5	TRBD1	-	TGTGCCACCAGCGGGACAGGGGGGGAGACCCAGTACTTC	CATSGTGGETQYF
TRBV29-1	TRBJ2-2	-	-	TGCAGCGTCCTTCGTCAGGGGTTGGGTAGCGGGACCGGGGAGCTGTTTTTT	CSVLRQGLGSGTGELFF
TRBV11-2	TRBJ1-4	TRBD1	-	TGTGCCAGCAGCCGGGGACAGCTTAATGAAAAACTGTTTTTT	CASSRGQLNEKLFF
TRBV7-2	TRBJ2-1	TRBD1	-	TGTGCCAGCAGCTTGGGACAGCCCAATGAGCAGTTCTTC	CASSLGQPNEQFF
TRBV5-1	TRBJ2-2	TRBD2	-	TGCGCCAGCAGCTCTGGGACTATTACCGGGGAGCTGTTTTTT	CASSSGTITGELFF
TRBV5-1	TRBJ2-3	TRBD2	-	TGCGCCAGCAGCATAGCGGGAGGTGGCACAGATACGCAGTATTTT	CASSIAGGGTDTQYF
TRBV27	TRBJ2-2	-	-	TGTGCCAGCAGTCGACAAGCCCTCGGGGAGCTGTTTTTT	CASSRQALGELFF
TRBV27	TRBJ2-7	-	-	TGTGCCAGCAGTTTAAAGGGAGTTCTTTACAAGCAGTACTTC	CASSLKGVLYKQYF
TRBV6-1	TRBJ1-5	-	-	TGTGCCAGCAGTGAGGGACTGTTAAGCAATCAGCCCCAGCATTTT	CASSEGLLSNQPQHF
TRBV28	TRBJ1-2	-	-	TGTGCCAGCAGATCGGACTATGGCTACACCTTC	CASRSDYGYTF
TRBV7-9	TRBJ1-5	-	few	TGTGCCAGCAGACCGACAGGAAACGATCAGCCCCAGCATTTT	CASRPTGNDQPQHF
TRBV25-1	TRBJ2-1	-	few	TGTGCCAGCAGTGAAGGCCGTACCGGGACATTCACCTACAATGAGCAGTTCTTC	CASSEGRTGTFTYNEQFF
TRBV19	TRBJ1-1	TRBD1	-	TGTGCCAGTAGTATGTTAGGGGGCCCCATGAACACTGAAGCTTTCTTT	CASSMLGGPMNTEAFF
TRBV4-2	TRBJ2-1	TRBD2	-	TGTGCCAGCAGCCAAATGACTAGCGGGACGTACAATGAGCAGTTCTTC	CASSQMTSGTYNEQFF
TRBV11-3	TRBJ1-1	-	-	TGTGCCAGCAGCGAACAGGGTACTGAAGCTTTCTTT	CASSEQGTEAFF
TRBV10-1	TRBJ2-3	TRBD2	-	TGCGCCAGCAGTGATGGTAGCGGGGTGGTCGGGACAGATACGCAGTATTTT	CASSDGSGVVGTDTQYF
TRBV7-9	TRBJ2-5	-	-	TGTGCCAGCAGCTTACAGGGGACCCAGTACTTC	CASSLQGTQYF
TRBV28	TRBJ2-3	TRBD2	-	TGTGCCAGCAGTGCCGGTGGGGCGGGGGGCAGGGATACGCAGTATTTT	CASSAGGAGGRDTQYF
TRBV28	TRBJ2-1	TRBD2	-	TGTGCCAGCAGTTTTGGACTAGCGGCCTACAATGAGCAGTTCTTC	CASSFGLAAYNEQFF
TRBV4-3	TRBJ1-2	-	-	TGCGCCAGCAGCCAAGTGGCAGGGGCTGGGTATGGCTACACCTTC	CASSQVAGAGYGYTF
TRBV12-2	TRBJ1-2	-	-	TGTGCAAGTCGCTTAGCGCCTAATGGGACAGGAATCGGCTACACCTTC	CASRLAPNGTGIGYTF
TRBV4-1	TRBJ1-1	-	-	TGCGCCAGCAGCCAAGTCCAGTTGAACACTGAAGCTTTCTTT	CASSQVQLNTEAFF
TRBV28	TRBJ1-1	-	-	TGTGCCAGCAAAGCCTTCCTGAACACTGAAGCTTTCTTT	CASKAFLNTEAFF